This TCR beta chain was sequenced for a study of blood T cell repertoires in COVID-19. The Seattle patients joined while their infection was active and were tracked longitudinally afterward. TCRdb's table, derived via immunoSEQ multiplex PCR, lists solely in-frame clones and lacks some. The sample has approximately 89,000 clones; 65% to 85% are singletons. With 1 base removed from V and 7 bases from J, the gap between germline ends came to 12 bases. The CDR3 is 15 residues long. Germline V gene data show CDR1 as SGHDT and CDR2 as YYEEEE. Input material: peripheral blood. The TCR sequence derives from a man aged 70-80 years with COVID-19, enrolled during active disease. V gene TRBV5-6 combines with J gene TRBJ1-6; TRBD1 might be the D (5 bases). The CDR3 sequence: CASSLFATENSPLHF. The CDR3, as DNA: TGTGCCAGCAGCTTGTTTGCGACAGAGAATTCACCCCTCCACTTT.